These 6 T cell receptor beta chains share one sample of origin, sequenced in a study of T-cell memory formation after mild COVID-19. Using its own MiXCR run on the 5' RACE reads, TCRdb lists one record per CDR3 protein. The profile shows about 340,000 distinct CDR3 sequences, 10% to 15% of them singletons. Sequenced input: PBMCs or a T cell subset sorted from them (not recorded which). The receptor source for this set is a man between 18 and 29 years old who had mild COVID-19 (a few samples of this study predate the infection). Cell type and time point are not known.

This clonotype appeared a few times. The CDR3 protein is CASSQVAGAYNEQFF. The DNA of the CDR3 is TGCGCCAGCAGCCAAGTGGCCGGGGCTTACAATGAGCAGTTCTTC. This chain links TRBV4-1 with TRBJ2-1; D might be TRBD1 or TRBD2, each matching 5 bases. With 1 base removed from V and 4 bases from J, the gap between germline ends came to 11 bases. CDR3 length: 15 amino acids. Germline CDR1 MGHRA, CDR2 YSYEKL.

The rearrangement joins TRBV7-9 to TRBJ2-7; no reliable D call. V dropped 5 bases and J dropped 7 bases, with 18 bases sitting between them. Germline-derived CDR1 and CDR2 are SEHNR and FQNEAQ (reference sequence). The CDR3 is 14 residues long. The CDR3 bases are TGTGCCAGCAGCCGTTCGGACGTAGTAGGGGAGCAGTACGTC. Translating it yields CASSRSDVVGEQYV.

This clonotype has a handful of counts. The rearrangement uses TRBV20-1 and TRBJ1-4; maybe TRBD1 (5 bases). The V end lost 6 bases, the J end lost 7 bases, and 21 bases lay between the germline ends. The germline V gene encodes CDR1 DFQATT and CDR2 SNEGSKA (reference sequence). The CDR3 is made up of 15 amino acids. CDR3 bases: TGCAGTGCCACTCCCGGGGCACTCGCCGGTGAAAAACTGTTTTTT. This gives the protein CSATPGALAGEKLFF.

This clonotype was detected a few times. The genes are TRBV2 and TRBJ2-7; D is perhaps TRBD2 (6 bases). The length of the CDR3 is 12 residues. V lost 4 bases to trimming and J lost 7 bases, with 11 bases between them. The germline CDR1 and CDR2 sequences are SNHLY and FYNNEI. In DNA, the CDR3 is TGTGCCAGCAGTGGGCGGGGCCGAGAGCAGTACTTC. Amino acid sequence: CASSGRGREQYF.

This clonotype showed up just a few times. The V and J genes are TRBV25-1 and TRBJ2-1, with D possibly TRBD2 on 6 matching bases. The germline V gene encodes CDR1 MGHDK and CDR2 SYGVNS. The CDR3 has 17 amino acids. The V gene lost 4 bases and the J gene lost 3 bases, with 19 bases spanning the gap. Here the CDR3 reads CASSGPWGENLYNEQFF. DNA for the CDR3: TGTGCCAGCAGTGGACCTTGGGGGGAGAATCTCTACAATGAGCAGTTCTTC.

This clonotype appeared a few times. The V gene is TRBV7-9, the J gene TRBJ2-2; no reliable D call. The CDR3 has 14 residues. Looked up from germline, CDR1 is SEHNR and CDR2 is FQNEAQ (reference sequence). Between the trimmed V and J ends, which lost 10 bases and 3 bases, there was a span of 15 bases. The CDR3 sequence: CAKIEGPDTGELFF. CDR3 coding DNA: TGTGCCAAGATCGAAGGGCCCGACACCGGGGAGCTGTTTTTT. The full variable domain, its missing parts supplied by reference TRBV7-9 and TRBJ2-2, is DTGVSQNPRHKITKRGQNVTFRCDPISEHNRLYWYRQTLGQGPEFLTYFQNEAQLEKSRLLSDRFSAERPKGSFSTLEIQRTEQGDSAMYLCAKIEGPDTGELFFGEGSRLTVL.